This TCR beta chain was sequenced during a study of cytomegalovirus exposure and HLA in healthy donors. The V gene lost 6 bases and the J gene lost 8 bases, with 14 bases spanning the gap. The CDR3 loop spans 12 amino acids. Germline-derived CDR1 and CDR2 are SGHRS and YFSETQ. The PCR had 60 Vbeta and 13 Jbeta primers. Generated by immunoSEQ multiplex PCR, the TCRdb table keeps only in-frame clones and is missing some. The sample gives about 140,000 clones, approximately 80% of which show up once; approximately 9.7% is in the top ten. This clonotype was sampled from a woman in her fifties or sixties in good health and CMV-seropositive. The rearrangement links TRBV5-1 to TRBJ1-2, with D maybe TRBD1 (6 bases). The source material was PBMCs. The CDR3 spells CASKQGLRGYTF. The CDR3 nucleotides are TGCGCCAGCAAGCAGGGGCTGAGGGGCTACACCTTC.